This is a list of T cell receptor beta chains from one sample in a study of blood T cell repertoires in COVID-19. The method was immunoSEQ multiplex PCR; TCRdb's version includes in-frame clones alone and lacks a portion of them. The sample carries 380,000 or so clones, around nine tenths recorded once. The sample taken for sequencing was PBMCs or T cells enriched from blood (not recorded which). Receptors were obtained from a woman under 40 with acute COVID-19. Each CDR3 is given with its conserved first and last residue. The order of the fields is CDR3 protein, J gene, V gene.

CARSLVAGFEGALNEKLFF,TRBJ1-4,TRBV5-3
CASSYPGQGDNSPLHF,TRBJ1-6,TRBV7-3
CASRFRGQNTEAFF,TRBJ1-1,TRBV27
CASSLGTGVFYGYTF,TRBJ1-2,TRBV3-1/TRBV3-2
CASSAYSGSPHSEQYF,TRBJ2-7,TRBV7-2
CASTRLAGDNQETQYF,TRBJ2-5,TRBV27
CASSLNTGDGYTF,TRBJ1-2,TRBV5-1
CAWRTGPYNSPLHF,TRBJ1-6,TRBV30
CASRITGDGEQFF,TRBJ2-1,TRBV6-5
CASSSHQPQHF,TRBJ1-5,TRBV28
CASSQDPGGVGEKLFF,TRBJ1-4,TRBV4-1
CASSPDRGLVAGYTF,TRBJ1-2,TRBV4-3
CASTRDTDYGYTF,TRBJ1-2,TRBV19
CASSQSGGGKDTQYF,TRBJ2-3,TRBV2
CASPGQDQETQYF,TRBJ2-5,TRBV6-4
CASSYSWGDSYTGELFF,TRBJ2-2,TRBV6-2/TRBV6-3
CASNAGQGLGYGYTF,TRBJ1-2,TRBV18
CASSRGTGELFF,TRBJ2-2,TRBV12-3/TRBV12-4
CASSPAGTGGRGSQYF,TRBJ2-5,TRBV18
CASSRDKNTEAFF,TRBJ1-1,TRBV7-3
CASSPLPEVNYGYTF,TRBJ1-2,TRBV18
CASSFDRGYNEQFF,TRBJ2-1,TRBV5-4
CASSRGTRDLPANYGYTF,TRBJ1-2,TRBV5-1
CAIRDTTNEAFF,TRBJ1-1,TRBV10-3
CASSVTGGRNTEAFF,TRBJ1-1,TRBV9
CASAGGWNTEAFF,TRBJ1-1,TRBV5-8
CASSWGRGYEQYF,TRBJ2-7,TRBV5-1
CASSPQQGGEDTGELFF,TRBJ2-2,TRBV18
CASSLTQGSSPLHF,TRBJ1-6,TRBV7-3
CASTREERTEAFF,TRBJ1-1,TRBV3-1/TRBV3-2
CASKDRGLYGYTF,TRBJ1-2,TRBV19
CASSLRDIYGNTIYF,TRBJ1-3,TRBV7-2
CASSSPGYSYEQYF,TRBJ2-7,TRBV7-2
CSAGSDSGANVLTF,TRBJ2-6,TRBV29-1
CASSRTGIDSPLHF,TRBJ1-6,TRBV6-4